These 15 T cell receptor beta chains were all obtained from the same sample, sequenced in a study of CD8 T cells in Susac syndrome. RNA was extracted with the RNeasy kit, and a quantity of roughly 0.45 to 1 ug was reverse transcribed using random hexamers. MiXCR was run by TCRdb on the immunoSEQ multiplex PCR reads, yielding one entry per CDR3 protein. The sample includes about 180,000 distinct CDR3 sequences, around 95% of them seen just once. Source material: CD4+ T cells from PBMCs. These receptors were obtained from a human donor with multiple sclerosis.

This chain connects TRBV18 to TRBJ2-3; possibly TRBD2 for D (5 bases). The germline V and J ends were trimmed by 3 bases and 5 bases, with 12 bases remaining between them. CDR1 and CDR2 from the germline V gene are KGHSH and LQKENI. This CDR3 has 14 amino acids. The CDR3: CASSPPLGKDTQYF. The DNA of the CDR3 is TGTGCCAGCTCACCGCCCCTCGGGAAAGATACGCAGTATTTT.

The J gene is TRBJ1-6, the V gene TRBV5-1, with D possibly being TRBD1 (6 bases). The CDR3 runs to 15 residues. The germline V and J ends were trimmed by 0 bases and 7 bases, with 11 bases remaining between them. CDR1 SGHRS and CDR2 YFSETQ come from the germline V gene. This CDR3 reads CASSLEQGLNSPLHF. The CDR3 DNA reads as TGCGCCAGCAGCTTGGAGCAGGGGCTAAATTCACCCCTCCACTTT.

This rearrangement joins TRBV10-3 to TRBJ2-7; 14 bases fit TRBD2. CDR1 is ENHRY, CDR2 SYGVKD, per germline. The CDR3 covers 15 residues. V shed 10 bases, J shed 4 bases, and the junction held 9 bases outside the gene matches. The CDR3 DNA follows: TGTGCCACGGACCCGGGACTAGCGGGGGATTACGAGCAGTACTTC. Its translation: CATDPGLAGDYEQYF.

V is TRBV20-1 and J is TRBJ2-1; 8 nucleotides agree with TRBD2. The CDR3 sequence is 13 residues long. Per the germline V gene, CDR1 is DFQATT and CDR2 is SNEGSKA (reference sequence). The ends lost 4 bases at V and 1 base at J; junction bases unmatched: 0. CDR3 DNA: TGCAGTGCTAAGCGGGGGTCCTACAATGAGCAGTTCTTC. Its protein is CSAKRGSYNEQFF.

The V call is TRBV19, the J call TRBJ2-1, with a weak D call TRBD2 (6 bases). Per the germline V gene, CDR1 is LNHDA and CDR2 is SQIVND (reference sequence). V shed 5 bases and J shed 9 bases, with 20 bases lying between them. The CDR3 has 15 residues. CDR3 region: CASSRRRAVIGEQFF. CDR3 DNA: TGTGCCAGTAGTCGAAGGAGGGCTGTTATAGGTGAGCAGTTCTTC.

V and J are TRBV12-3 or TRBV12-4 and TRBJ1-6; no definite D call. The CDR3 consists of 17 residues. V was pared by 3 bases and J by 0 bases, with 12 bases between. The CDR3 is CASSFTSGGSYNSPLHF. CDR3 DNA sequence: TGTGCCAGCAGTTTTACTTCAGGAGGCTCCTATAATTCACCCCTCCACTTT.

This chain connects TRBV3-1 to TRBJ2-5; TRBD2 matches at 9 bases. Germline V gene lookup returns CDR1 LGHDT and CDR2 YNNKEL (reference sequence). The CDR3 length is 17 residues. V shed 0 bases, J shed 1 base, and the junction held 6 bases outside the gene matches. The CDR3 protein is CASSQETSSGVQETQYF. The CDR3 region has the DNA TGTGCCAGCAGCCAAGAAACGTCTAGCGGGGTCCAAGAGACCCAGTACTTC.

V is TRBV27 and J is TRBJ1-6, with 7 bases aligning to TRBD1. CDR3 length: 18 residues. After removal of 4 bases from V and 0 bases from J, the junction contained 9 bases not matched to a gene. Germline V gene data show CDR1 as MNHEY and CDR2 as SMNVEV (reference sequence). CDR3 in amino acids: CASSSLGQLSSYNSPLHF. CDR3 DNA: TGTGCCAGCAGTTCCCTGGGACAGTTGAGCTCCTATAATTCACCCCTCCACTTT.

The V gene is TRBV20-1, the J gene TRBJ2-1, with TRBD1 identical over 9 bases. V lost 3 bases, J lost 8 bases, and 14 bases stayed unmatched. This CDR3 has 16 amino acids. Looked up from germline, CDR1 is DFQATT and CDR2 is SNEGSKA (reference sequence). Written as DNA, the CDR3 is TGCAGTGCTAGTGGAGCCTCGGGACAGGGAATCGATGAGCAGTTCTTC. Residues: CSASGASGQGIDEQFF.

A single count supports this clonotype. CDR3 residues: CAWNVAAATNEKLFF. The CDR3, as DNA: TGTGCCTGGAACGTGGCCGCCGCAACTAATGAAAAACTGTTTTTT. V usage is TRBV30 and J usage is TRBJ1-4; D gene ambiguous. The CDR3 is made up of 15 amino acids. From germline, CDR1 is GTSNPN and CDR2 SVGIG (reference sequence). V was clipped by 4 bases and J by 0 bases, with 12 bases between them.

The chain employs TRBV5-1 and TRBJ2-5; TRBD1 matches 12 bases. Per the germline V gene, CDR1 is SGHRS and CDR2 is YFSETQ. The CDR3 has 14 amino acids. V shed 4 bases, J shed 4 bases, and the junction held 2 bases outside the gene matches. The CDR3 protein is CASSGGQGAETQYF. The CDR3 DNA sequence: TGCGCCAGCAGCGGGGGACAGGGGGCAGAGACCCAGTACTTC.

J is TRBJ2-3 and V is TRBV5-4; 12 bases are a match to TRBD1. CDR3 length equals 15 residues. Germline CDR1 and CDR2: SGHNT and YYREEE (reference sequence). J was trimmed by 6 bases and V by 3 bases; bases with no gene match: 5. DNA of the CDR3: TGTGCCAGCAGCTCCCCCGGGACAGGGGGCGATACGCAGTATTTT. It is translated as CASSSPGTGGDTQYF. Looking up the rest from reference TRBV5-4 and TRBJ2-3 gives the full variable domain: ETGVTQSPTHLIKTRGQQVTLRCSSQSGHNTVSWYQQALGQGPQFIFQYYREEENGRGNFPPRFSGLQFPNYSSELNVNALELDDSALYLCASSSPGTGGDTQYFGPGTRLTVL.

This clonotype was detected only once. V is TRBV19 and J is TRBJ1-4; D gene unclear. Looked up from germline, CDR1 is LNHDA and CDR2 is SQIVND (reference sequence). V shed 5 bases and J shed 10 bases, with 8 bases lying between them. This CDR3 region has 11 residues. CDR3 sequence (DNA): TGTGCCAGTAGTGCCTTGGTAAAACTGTTTTTT. This translates into CASSALVKLFF.

CDR3 nucleotides: TGTGCCAGTAGTATAGCGGGGGGGGACAGTTGGAACACTGAAGCTTTCTTT. Protein product: CASSIAGGDSWNTEAFF. The chain is built from TRBV19 and TRBJ1-1, with 7 bases identical to TRBD1. Trimming at V came to 1 base and at J to 1 base, leaving 9 bases not matched to a gene. The CDR3 covers 17 residues. Germline values: CDR1 LNHDA, CDR2 SQIVND (reference sequence).

The chain uses TRBV2 and TRBJ1-1, with D possibly matching TRBD1 (5 bases). V lost 7 bases, J lost 7 bases, and 19 bases lay in between. The germline V gene has CDR1 SNHLY and CDR2 FYNNEI. The CDR3 contains 14 residues. CDR3 in DNA: TGTGCCAGCACCCGAGATGGGGGTAAGGGTGAAGCTTTCTTT. Protein sequence: CASTRDGGKGEAFF.